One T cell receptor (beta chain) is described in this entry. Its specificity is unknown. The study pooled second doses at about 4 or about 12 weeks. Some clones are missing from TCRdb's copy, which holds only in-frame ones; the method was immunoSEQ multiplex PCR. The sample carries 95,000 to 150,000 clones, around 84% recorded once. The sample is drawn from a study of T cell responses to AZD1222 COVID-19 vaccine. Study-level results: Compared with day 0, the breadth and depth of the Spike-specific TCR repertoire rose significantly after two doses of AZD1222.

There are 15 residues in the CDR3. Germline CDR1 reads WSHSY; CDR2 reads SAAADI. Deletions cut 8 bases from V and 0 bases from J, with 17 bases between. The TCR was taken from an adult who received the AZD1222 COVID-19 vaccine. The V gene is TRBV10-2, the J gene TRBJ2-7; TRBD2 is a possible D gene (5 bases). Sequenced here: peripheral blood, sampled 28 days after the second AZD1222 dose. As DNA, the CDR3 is TGCGCCAGCCCTTTCGGACTTTCGAGCTCCTACGAGCAGTACTTC. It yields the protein CASPFGLSSSYEQYF.